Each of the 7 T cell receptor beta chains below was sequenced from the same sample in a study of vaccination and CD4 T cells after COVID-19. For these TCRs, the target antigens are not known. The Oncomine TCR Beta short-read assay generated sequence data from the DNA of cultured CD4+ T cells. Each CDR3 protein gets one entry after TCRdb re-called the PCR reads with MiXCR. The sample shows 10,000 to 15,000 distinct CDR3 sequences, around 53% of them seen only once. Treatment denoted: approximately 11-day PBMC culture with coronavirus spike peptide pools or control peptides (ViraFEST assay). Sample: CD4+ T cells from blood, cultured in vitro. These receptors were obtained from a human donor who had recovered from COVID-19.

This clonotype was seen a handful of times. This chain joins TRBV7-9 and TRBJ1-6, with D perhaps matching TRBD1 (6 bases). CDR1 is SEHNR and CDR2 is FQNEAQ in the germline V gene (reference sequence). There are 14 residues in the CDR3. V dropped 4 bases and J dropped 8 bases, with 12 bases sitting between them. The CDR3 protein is CASSSQGSDSPLHF. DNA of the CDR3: TGTGCCAGCAGCTCTCAGGGGTCAGATTCACCCCTCCACTTT.

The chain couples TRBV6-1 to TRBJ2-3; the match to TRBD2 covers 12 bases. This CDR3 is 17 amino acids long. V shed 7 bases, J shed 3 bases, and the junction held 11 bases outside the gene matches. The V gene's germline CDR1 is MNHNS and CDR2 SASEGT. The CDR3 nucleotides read TGTGCCAGCAATATCCTAGCGGGGGGGTCCCTGACAGATACGCAGTATTTT. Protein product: CASNILAGGSLTDTQYF.

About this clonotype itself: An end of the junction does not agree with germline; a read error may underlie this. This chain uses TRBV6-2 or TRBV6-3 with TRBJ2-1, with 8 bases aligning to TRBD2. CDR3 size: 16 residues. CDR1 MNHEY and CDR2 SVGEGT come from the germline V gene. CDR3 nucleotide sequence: TGTGCCAGCAGACCCCTGGGACTAGATTCCTCCAATGAGCAGTTCTTC. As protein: CASRPLGLDSSNEQFF.

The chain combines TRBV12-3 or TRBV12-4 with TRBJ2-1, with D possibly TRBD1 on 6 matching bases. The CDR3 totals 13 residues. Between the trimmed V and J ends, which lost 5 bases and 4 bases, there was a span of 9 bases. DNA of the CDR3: TGTGCCAGCAGTCTGGGGGCTTACAATGAGCAGTTCTTC. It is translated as CASSLGAYNEQFF.

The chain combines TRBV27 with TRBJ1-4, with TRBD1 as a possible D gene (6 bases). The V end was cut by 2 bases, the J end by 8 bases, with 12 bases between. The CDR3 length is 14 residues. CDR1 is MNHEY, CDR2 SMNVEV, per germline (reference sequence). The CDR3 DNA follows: TGTGCCAGCAGTTTAGCCAGGGGTAGGGAAAAACTGTTTTTT. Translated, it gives CASSLARGREKLFF.

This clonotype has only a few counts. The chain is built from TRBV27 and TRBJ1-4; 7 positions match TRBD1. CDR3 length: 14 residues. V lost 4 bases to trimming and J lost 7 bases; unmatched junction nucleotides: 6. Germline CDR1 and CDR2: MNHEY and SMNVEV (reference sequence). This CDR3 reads CASSSIRTGEKLFF. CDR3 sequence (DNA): TGTGCCAGCAGTTCCATCCGGACAGGTGAAAAACTGTTTTTT.

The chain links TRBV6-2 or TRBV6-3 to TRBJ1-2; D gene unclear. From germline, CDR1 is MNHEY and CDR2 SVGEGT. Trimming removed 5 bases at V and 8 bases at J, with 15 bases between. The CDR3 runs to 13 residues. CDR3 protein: CASSDGYGVGYTF. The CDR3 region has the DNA TGTGCCAGCAGTGACGGTTACGGCGTAGGCTACACCTTC.